Detailed here is one TCR beta chain. Its antigen is not known. This sample is part of a study of identical twins. Every sampled donor was Caucasian and healthy. TCRdb re-called the 5' RACE reads through MiXCR, storing one row per CDR3 protein. The sample contains 700,000 or so distinct CDR3 sequences, approximately 21% of which appear only once. CDR1 and CDR2 from the germline V gene are MNHEY and SVGEGT. The V and J ends lost 4 bases and 3 bases, in that order; junction bases with no gene match: 9. The CDR3 has 19 amino acids. General study points: Memory repertoires lacked the insertion deficit that abundant cord blood beta clonotypes showed. Weaker excess sharing between twins was seen in beta out-of-frame sequences.

The same sample was also studied in work on T cells expressing NK-cell markers. Turning to that study: NKG2C+ dominant clonotype frequencies in six donors were about 1.0-7.5% of CD8+ T cells.

Sequences were obtained from PBMCs. The source of this sequence is a woman aged 18 to 35 in good health. V usage is TRBV6-2 or TRBV6-3 and J usage is TRBJ2-2, with 15 bases aligning to TRBD2. CDR3: CASSSRTSGRAVDTGELFF. CDR3 DNA: TGTGCCAGCAGTTCCCGGACTAGCGGGAGGGCCGTTGACACCGGGGAGCTGTTTTTT.